The 24 T cell receptor beta chains listed next were all sequenced from one sample in a study of blood T cell repertoires in COVID-19. Here immunoSEQ multiplex PCR was the method, and the copy in TCRdb shows in-frame clones only, minus some. The table has hundreds of thousands of clones, around 89% seen once. Sequencing was performed on PBMCs or T cells enriched from blood (not recorded which). The receptors shown here come from a man younger than 45 who had recovered from COVID-19.

The chain combines TRBV7-6 with TRBJ2-5; D is unresolved. This CDR3 region has 12 residues. Per the germline V gene, CDR1 is SGHVS and CDR2 is FNYEAQ. The V gene lost 5 bases and the J gene lost 4 bases, with 8 bases spanning the gap. The CDR3 region has the DNA TGTGCCAGCAGCAATACGGGAGAGACCCAGTACTTC. Protein product: CASSNTGETQYF.

The sample holds one count of this clone. The chain has TRBV3-1 (or the pseudogene TRBV3-2) and TRBJ1-4; 7 nucleotides align to TRBD1. Germline CDR1 reads LGHDT; CDR2 reads YNNKEL (reference sequence). J lost 4 bases, V lost 2 bases, and 4 bases had no gene match. This CDR3 is 15 amino acids long. The CDR3 coding sequence is TGTGCCAGCAGCCAACGGGCAGGGGGTAATGAAAAACTGTTTTTT. Amino acid sequence: CASSQRAGGNEKLFF.

V usage is TRBV7-6 and J usage is TRBJ2-7; 10 bases are a match to TRBD1. This CDR3 has 13 residues. V lost 5 bases to trimming and J lost 5 bases; unmatched junction nucleotides: 3. Germline CDR1 reads SGHVS; CDR2 reads FNYEAQ. CDR3 DNA: TGTGCCAGCAGCACGACAGGGGGCGACGAGCAGTACTTC. It translates to CASSTTGGDEQYF. The whole variable domain, remainder taken from reference TRBV7-6 and TRBJ2-7, is GAGVSQSPRYKVTKRGQDVALRCDPISGHVSLYWYRQALGQGPEFLTYFNYEAQQDKSGLPNDRFSAERPEGSISTLTIQRTEQRDSAMYRCASSTTGGDEQYFGPGTRLTVT.

This chain connects TRBV3-1 (or the pseudogene TRBV3-2) to TRBJ2-1; tentatively, D is TRBD2 (5 bases). Germline-derived CDR1 and CDR2 are LGHDT and YNNKEL (reference sequence). There are 16 residues in the CDR3. The ends were cut back, 0 bases at V and 8 bases at J, with 17 bases in the middle. The CDR3 sequence: CASSQDVRVSGDEQFF. CDR3 nucleotide sequence: TGTGCCAGCAGCCAAGACGTGCGGGTGTCGGGCGATGAGCAGTTCTTC.

This sequence joins TRBV5-4 and TRBJ2-2, with D perhaps TRBD1 (6 bases). Trimming took 4 bases from V and 1 from J, leaving 11 bases between them. Per the germline V gene, CDR1 is SGHNT and CDR2 is YYREEE (reference sequence). This CDR3 region has 15 residues. In nucleotides, the CDR3 is TGTGCCAGCAGCACTAGGACAGAGAACACCGGGGAGCTGTTTTTT. As protein: CASSTRTENTGELFF.

The rearrangement joins TRBV15 to TRBJ2-6; TRBD2 aligns across 9 bases. Germline values: CDR1 LNHNV, CDR2 YYDKDF (reference sequence). The CDR3 is made up of 19 amino acids. V shed 3 bases, J shed 0 bases, and the junction held 9 bases outside the gene matches. The CDR3, as DNA: TGTGCCACCAGCAGGGACAAGACTAGCGGCTACTCTGGGGCCAACGTCCTGACTTTC. This sequence encodes CATSRDKTSGYSGANVLTF.

The chain couples TRBV3-1 (or the pseudogene TRBV3-2) to TRBJ2-7, with 7 positions matching TRBD1. Germline CDR1 LGHDT, CDR2 YNNKEL (reference sequence). The V gene end was trimmed by 4 bases and the J gene end by 2 bases; junction bases not matched to a gene: 2. The CDR3 totals 13 residues. The CDR3 spells CASSPRGPYEQYF. Here the CDR3 DNA reads TGTGCCAGCAGCCCAAGGGGGCCCTACGAGCAGTACTTC.

The rearrangement links TRBV3-1 (or the pseudogene TRBV3-2) to TRBJ1-6; possible D gene TRBD1, 5 bases. The CDR3 is 13 amino acids. Trimming pared 0 bases from V and 13 bases from J, leaving 10 bases between. CDR1 is LGHDT, CDR2 YNNKEL, per germline (reference sequence). CDR3 amino acids: CASSQDNQGPLHF. CDR3 in DNA: TGTGCCAGCAGCCAAGATAACCAGGGTCCCCTCCACTTT.

This clone occurred once. The chain joins TRBV10-2 to TRBJ2-1; 14 bases are a match to TRBD2. Germline lookup yields CDR1 WSHSY and CDR2 SAAADI. This CDR3 is 18 amino acids long. The V gene end was trimmed by 6 bases and the J gene end by 9 bases; junction bases not matched to a gene: 16. CDR3 in DNA: TGCGCCAGCAGGCCTCCCGGGACTAGCGGGAGATCGGCGGGTGAGCAGTTCTTC. As protein: CASRPPGTSGRSAGEQFF.

The genes are TRBV4-2 and TRBJ1-6; possibly TRBD1 for D (5 bases). Germline V CDR1 and CDR2: LGHNA, YNFKEQ. The CDR3 runs to 13 residues. V was clipped by 4 bases and J by 9 bases, with 10 bases between them. The CDR3 sequence is CASSRGDLSPLHF. CDR3 DNA: TGTGCCAGCAGCCGGGGGGACCTTTCACCCCTCCACTTT.

The CDR3 nucleotides read TGTGCCAGCATACGGCAGGGCGACACCGGGGAGCTGTTTTTT. It yields the protein CASIRQGDTGELFF. The chain has TRBV2 and TRBJ2-2; tentatively, D is TRBD1 (5 bases). Germline values: CDR1 SNHLY, CDR2 FYNNEI. Deletions cut 7 bases from V and 3 bases from J, with 12 bases between. This CDR3 is built from 14 residues.

The chain employs TRBV28 and TRBJ1-2; 11 nucleotides agree with TRBD1. This CDR3 has 14 amino acids. Germline loops: CDR1 MDHEN, CDR2 SYDVKM. The V gene end was trimmed by 4 bases and the J gene end by 7 bases; junction bases not matched to a gene: 5. Written as DNA, the CDR3 is TGTGCCAGCAGTTCATTGGGACAGGGGGGTGGCTACACCTTC. The encoded protein is CASSSLGQGGGYTF.

The J gene is TRBJ2-7, the V gene TRBV2; D is possibly TRBD2 (6 bases). This CDR3 has 13 amino acids. Germline assignment: CDR1 SNHLY and CDR2 FYNNEI. Trimming took 7 bases from V and 3 from J, leaving 13 bases between them. The CDR3 sequence: CASTIKDYYEQYF. CDR3 DNA: TGTGCCAGCACCATTAAGGACTACTACGAGCAGTACTTC.

The genes are TRBV10-2 and TRBJ2-7; D is undetermined. The CDR3 extends over 13 amino acids. V dropped 0 bases and J dropped 2 bases, with 5 bases sitting between them. From germline, CDR1 is WSHSY and CDR2 SAAADI. The CDR3 region has the DNA TGCGCCAGCAGTGAGTCGAAGCCCTACGAGCAGTACTTC. It is translated as CASSESKPYEQYF.

This sequence joins TRBV7-9 and TRBJ2-5, with 7 bases that match TRBD1. J gave up 4 bases and V 4 bases, and 9 bases lay outside the gene matches. Germline V lookup: CDR1 SEHNR, CDR2 FQNEAQ (reference sequence). This CDR3 comprises 15 residues. The DNA of the CDR3 is TGTGCCAGCAGCTCTAGGACAGGAGAGGTAGAGACCCAGTACTTC. This encodes CASSSRTGEVETQYF.

The chain recombines TRBV7-9 with TRBJ1-1; 7 bases line up with TRBD1. CDR1 and CDR2 from the germline V gene are SEHNR and FQNEAQ (reference sequence). The CDR3 sequence is 16 residues long. The J segment lost 0 bases and the V segment lost 1 base, leaving 5 bases of the junction unmatched. CDR3 nucleotide sequence: TGTGCCAGCAGCTTAGGGGACAGACACATGAACACTGAAGCTTTCTTT. It translates to CASSLGDRHMNTEAFF.

The rearrangement uses TRBV19 and TRBJ2-4, with TRBD2 matching 12 bases. V lost 5 bases, J lost 0 bases, and 2 bases stayed unmatched. The germline CDR1 and CDR2 sequences are LNHDA and SQIVND (reference sequence). The CDR3 is 16 residues long. CDR3 nucleotide sequence: TGTGCCAGTAGTGGACTAGCGGGGCTAGCCAAAAACATTCAGTACTTC. Amino acids: CASSGLAGLAKNIQYF.

This rearrangement joins TRBV5-1 to TRBJ2-2; TRBD1 might be the D (5 bases). CDR3 length: 13 amino acids. The V end was cut by 4 bases, the J end by 5 bases, with 9 bases between. Germline CDR1 reads SGHRS; CDR2 reads YFSETQ. Here the CDR3 DNA reads TGCGCCAGCAGCGAGACAGTTACCGGGGAGCTGTTTTTT. The encoded protein is CASSETVTGELFF.

Note on this clone: This may be a read error: a much more frequent sequence differs by one nucleotide. Other DNA variants within this sample encode the same CDR3. This chain uses TRBV10-1 with TRBJ1-1; TRBD1 aligns across 7 bases. CDR3 length: 13 residues. V lost 6 bases and J lost 1; bases outside the gene matches: 2. CDR1 is WNHNN, CDR2 SYGVQD, per germline (reference sequence). DNA of the CDR3: TGCGCCAGCAGCCGGGACAGGAACACTGAAGCTTTCTTT. The encoded protein is CASSRDRNTEAFF.

This chain connects TRBV5-1 to TRBJ1-6; no definite D call. V lost 0 bases and J 10 bases, leaving 11 bases between the germline ends. The CDR3 loop spans 14 amino acids. The germline gives CDR1 SGHRS, CDR2 YFSETQ. CDR3: CASSLEIESSPLHF. CDR3 DNA: TGCGCCAGCAGCTTGGAGATTGAGTCCTCACCCCTCCACTTT.

The chain employs TRBV4-1 and TRBJ2-7; 9 nucleotides agree with TRBD1. The V gene end was trimmed by 1 base and the J gene end by 4 bases; junction bases not matched to a gene: 8. Germline assignment: CDR1 MGHRA and CDR2 YSYEKL. The CDR3 covers 16 residues. The CDR3: CASSQGGTGKFYEQYF. CDR3 bases: TGCGCCAGCAGCCAAGGTGGGACAGGGAAATTTTACGAGCAGTACTTC.

The chain recombines TRBV2 with TRBJ2-7; no reliable D call. In germline, CDR1 is SNHLY, CDR2 FYNNEI. Trimming stripped 3 bases from V and 6 bases from J, with 12 bases between. The CDR3 runs 13 residues. The CDR3 sequence is CASSDPVLIEQYF. CDR3 DNA sequence: TGTGCCAGCAGTGATCCGGTTCTAATCGAGCAGTACTTC.

V usage is TRBV2 and J usage is TRBJ1-5; weak D call: TRBD1 (6 bases). V lost 6 bases and J 1 base, leaving 10 bases between the germline ends. CDR1 is SNHLY and CDR2 is FYNNEI in the germline V gene. CDR3 length: 14 residues. In nucleotides, the CDR3 is TGTGCCAGCAGACAGGGATTGAGCAATCAGCCCCAGCATTTT. Translation gives CASRQGLSNQPQHF.

The rearrangement joins TRBV19 to TRBJ2-3, with 9 bases matching TRBD2. Germline loops: CDR1 LNHDA, CDR2 SQIVND (reference sequence). CDR3 length equals 16 residues. V lost 7 bases, J lost 8 bases, and 16 bases stayed unmatched. CDR3 in amino acids: CASTRSSGSLGSTQYF. The CDR3 DNA reads TGTGCCAGTACTCGTAGTAGCGGGAGCCTCGGGTCTACGCAGTATTTT.